This TCR beta chain was observed in a study of blood T cell repertoires in COVID-19. CDR1 is SGHTA, CDR2 FQGNSA, per germline. V was clipped by 4 bases and J by 3 bases; unmatched bases: 3. The CDR3 runs 15 residues. TCRdb's copy holds only in-frame clones and misses some; the assay was immunoSEQ multiplex PCR. The sample yields under 400,000 clones, around 87% seen once. The sequence was collected from a man in his forties in a cohort exposed to, infected with or recovered from COVID-19 (not recorded which). Material: PBMCs or T cells enriched from blood (not recorded which). This chain joins TRBV7-2 and TRBJ2-7; 13 bases fit TRBD2. This CDR3 is CASSYGTSGNYEQYF. CDR3 bases: TGTGCCAGCAGCTACGGGACTAGCGGGAACTACGAGCAGTACTTC.